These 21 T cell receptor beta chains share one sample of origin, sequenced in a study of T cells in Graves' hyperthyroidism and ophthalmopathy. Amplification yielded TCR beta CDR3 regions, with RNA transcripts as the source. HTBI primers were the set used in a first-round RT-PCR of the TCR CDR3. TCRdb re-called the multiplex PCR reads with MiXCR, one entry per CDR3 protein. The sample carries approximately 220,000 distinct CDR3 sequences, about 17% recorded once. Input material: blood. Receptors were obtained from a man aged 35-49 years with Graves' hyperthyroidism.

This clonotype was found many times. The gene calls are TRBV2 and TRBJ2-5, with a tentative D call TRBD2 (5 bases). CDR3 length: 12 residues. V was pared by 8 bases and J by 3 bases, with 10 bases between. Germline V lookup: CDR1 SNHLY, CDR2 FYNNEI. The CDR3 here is CASGAAEETQYF. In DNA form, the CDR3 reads TGTGCCAGCGGAGCGGCTGAAGAGACCCAGTACTTC.

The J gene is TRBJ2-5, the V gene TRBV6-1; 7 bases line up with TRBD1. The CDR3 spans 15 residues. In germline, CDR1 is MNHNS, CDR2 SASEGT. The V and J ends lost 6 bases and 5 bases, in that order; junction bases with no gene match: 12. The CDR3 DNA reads TGTGCCAGCAGGGGGGATAAAAGGGGGCGGGAGACCCAGTACTTC. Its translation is CASRGDKRGRETQYF.

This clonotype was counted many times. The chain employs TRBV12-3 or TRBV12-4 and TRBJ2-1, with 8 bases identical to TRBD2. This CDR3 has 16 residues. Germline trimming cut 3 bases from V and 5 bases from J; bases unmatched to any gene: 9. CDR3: CASSFPPWRGDNEQFF. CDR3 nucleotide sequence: TGTGCCAGCAGTTTCCCCCCTTGGCGGGGGGACAATGAGCAGTTCTTC.

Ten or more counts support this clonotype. DNA of the CDR3: TGCGCCAGCAGCGACGCCTCAGGGGGGTCAGATACGCAGTATTTT. Amino acids: CASSDASGGSDTQYF. The V call is TRBV5-1, the J call TRBJ2-3; D possibly corresponds to TRBD1 (7 bases). Per germline, CDR1 SGHRS and CDR2 YFSETQ. The CDR3 loop spans 15 amino acids. The V gene lost 4 bases and the J gene lost 4 bases, with 16 bases spanning the gap.

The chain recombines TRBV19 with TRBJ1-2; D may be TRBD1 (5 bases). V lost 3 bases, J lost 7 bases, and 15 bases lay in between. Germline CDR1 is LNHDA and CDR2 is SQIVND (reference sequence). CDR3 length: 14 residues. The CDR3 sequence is CASSIGASTSGYTF. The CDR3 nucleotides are TGTGCCAGTAGTATCGGGGCCTCCACCAGTGGCTACACCTTC. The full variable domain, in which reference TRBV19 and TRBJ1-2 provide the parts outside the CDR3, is DGGITQSPKYLFRKEGQNVTLSCEQNLNHDAMYWYRQDPGQGLRLIYYSQIVNDFQKGDIAEGYSVSREKKESFPLTVTSAQKNPTAFYLCASSIGASTSGYTFGSGTRLTVV.

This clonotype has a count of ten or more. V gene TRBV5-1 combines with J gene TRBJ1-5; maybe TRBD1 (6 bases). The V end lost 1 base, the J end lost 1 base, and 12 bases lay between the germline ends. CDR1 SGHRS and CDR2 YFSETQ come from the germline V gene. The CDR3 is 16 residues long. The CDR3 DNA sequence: TGCGCCAGCAGCTTGTTCGACAGGAACAGCAATCAGCCCCAGCATTTT. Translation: CASSLFDRNSNQPQHF.

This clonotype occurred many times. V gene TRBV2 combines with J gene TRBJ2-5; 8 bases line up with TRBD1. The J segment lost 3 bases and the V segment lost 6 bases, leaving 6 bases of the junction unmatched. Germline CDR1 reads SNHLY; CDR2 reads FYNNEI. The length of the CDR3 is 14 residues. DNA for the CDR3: TGTGCCAGCAGGTACAGGGGGTACGAAGAGACCCAGTACTTC. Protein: CASRYRGYEETQYF.

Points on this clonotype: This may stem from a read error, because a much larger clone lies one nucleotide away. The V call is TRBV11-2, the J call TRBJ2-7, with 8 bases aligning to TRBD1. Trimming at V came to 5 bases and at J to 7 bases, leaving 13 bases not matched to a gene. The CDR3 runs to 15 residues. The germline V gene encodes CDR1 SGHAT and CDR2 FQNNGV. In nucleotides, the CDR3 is TGTGCCAGCAGCCCGCTCGGGGCAGGGGGCAATGAGCAGTACTTC. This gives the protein CASSPLGAGGNEQYF.

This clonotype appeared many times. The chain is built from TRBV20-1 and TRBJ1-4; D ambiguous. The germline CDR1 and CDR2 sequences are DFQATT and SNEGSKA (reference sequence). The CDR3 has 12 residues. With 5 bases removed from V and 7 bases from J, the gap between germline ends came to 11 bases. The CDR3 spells CSAHLSSEKLFF. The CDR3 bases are TGCAGTGCTCATTTGTCGAGTGAAAAACTGTTTTTT.

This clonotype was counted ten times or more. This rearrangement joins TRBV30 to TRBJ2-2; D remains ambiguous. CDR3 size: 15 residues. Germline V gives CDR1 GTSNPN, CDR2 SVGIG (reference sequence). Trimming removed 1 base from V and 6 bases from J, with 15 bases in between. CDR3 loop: CAWSGVHHLAGELFF. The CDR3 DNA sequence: TGTGCCTGGAGTGGGGTACATCATCTCGCCGGGGAGCTGTTTTTT.

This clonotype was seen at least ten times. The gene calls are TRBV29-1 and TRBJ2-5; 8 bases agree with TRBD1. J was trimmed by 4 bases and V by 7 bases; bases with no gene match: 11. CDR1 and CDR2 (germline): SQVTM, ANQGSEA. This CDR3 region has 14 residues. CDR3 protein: CSADIQGAGETQYF. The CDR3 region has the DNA TGCAGCGCCGATATCCAGGGGGCGGGAGAGACCCAGTACTTC.

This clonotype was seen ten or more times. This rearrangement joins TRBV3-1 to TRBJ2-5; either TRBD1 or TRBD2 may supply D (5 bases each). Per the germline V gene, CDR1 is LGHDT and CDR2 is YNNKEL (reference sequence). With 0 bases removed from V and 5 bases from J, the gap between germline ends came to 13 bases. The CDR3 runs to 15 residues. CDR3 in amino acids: CASSQELRGRETQYF. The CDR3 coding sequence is TGTGCCAGCAGCCAAGAGTTGAGGGGCAGGGAGACCCAGTACTTC.

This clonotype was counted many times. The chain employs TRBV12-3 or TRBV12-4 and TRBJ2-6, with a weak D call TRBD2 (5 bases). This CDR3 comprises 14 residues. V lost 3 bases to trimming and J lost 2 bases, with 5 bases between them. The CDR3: CASSFGAGANVLTF. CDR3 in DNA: TGTGCCAGCAGTTTCGGGGCTGGGGCCAACGTCCTGACTTTC.

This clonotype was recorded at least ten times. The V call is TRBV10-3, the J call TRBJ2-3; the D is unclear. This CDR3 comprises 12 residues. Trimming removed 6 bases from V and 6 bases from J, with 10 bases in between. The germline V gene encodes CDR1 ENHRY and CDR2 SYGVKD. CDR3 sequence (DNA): TGTGCCATCAGCCTTTTGGGTGATACGCAGTATTTT. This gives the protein CAISLLGDTQYF.

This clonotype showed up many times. This CDR3 is CASRARTGPGETQYF. The DNA for the CDR3 is TGTGCCAGCAGGGCCCGGACAGGGCCTGGGGAGACCCAGTACTTC. The chain recombines TRBV2 with TRBJ2-5; TRBD1 aligns across 8 bases. The CDR3 spans 15 residues. The V segment lost 6 bases and the J segment 5 bases; nucleotides outside the gene matches: 11. CDR1 and CDR2 from the germline V gene are SNHLY and FYNNEI.

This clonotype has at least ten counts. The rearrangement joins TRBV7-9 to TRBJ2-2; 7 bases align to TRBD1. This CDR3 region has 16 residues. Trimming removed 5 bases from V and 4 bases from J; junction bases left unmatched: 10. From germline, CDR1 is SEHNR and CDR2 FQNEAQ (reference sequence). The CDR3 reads CASSLKSGQATGELFF. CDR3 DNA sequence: TGTGCCAGCAGCCTCAAATCCGGACAGGCCACCGGGGAGCTGTTTTTT.

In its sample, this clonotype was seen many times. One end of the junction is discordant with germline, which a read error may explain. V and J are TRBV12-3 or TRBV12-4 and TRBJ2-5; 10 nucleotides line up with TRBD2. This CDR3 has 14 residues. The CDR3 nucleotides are TGTGCCAGCAGTGTAGCGGGGGGCCAAGAGACCCAGTACTTC. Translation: CASSVAGGQETQYF.

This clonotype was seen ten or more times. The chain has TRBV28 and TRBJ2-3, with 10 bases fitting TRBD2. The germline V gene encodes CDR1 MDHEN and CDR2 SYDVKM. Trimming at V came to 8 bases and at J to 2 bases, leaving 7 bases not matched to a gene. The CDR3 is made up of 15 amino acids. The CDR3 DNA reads TGTGCCAGCTATTCCCTAGCGGGGGTCACAGATACGCAGTATTTT. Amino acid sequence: CASYSLAGVTDTQYF.

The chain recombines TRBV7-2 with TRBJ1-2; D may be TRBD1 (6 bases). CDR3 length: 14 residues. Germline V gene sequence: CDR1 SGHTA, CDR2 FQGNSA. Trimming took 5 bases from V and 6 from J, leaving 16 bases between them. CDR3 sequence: CASSHRTERHGYTF. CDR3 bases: TGTGCCAGCAGCCATCGGACAGAAAGACATGGCTACACCTTC. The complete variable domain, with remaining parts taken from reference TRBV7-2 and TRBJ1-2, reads GAGVSQSPSNKVTEKGKDVELRCDPISGHTALYWYRQSLGQGLEFLIYFQGNSAPDKSGLPSDRFSAERTGGSVSTLTIQRTQQEDSAVYLCASSHRTERHGYTFGSGTRLTVV.

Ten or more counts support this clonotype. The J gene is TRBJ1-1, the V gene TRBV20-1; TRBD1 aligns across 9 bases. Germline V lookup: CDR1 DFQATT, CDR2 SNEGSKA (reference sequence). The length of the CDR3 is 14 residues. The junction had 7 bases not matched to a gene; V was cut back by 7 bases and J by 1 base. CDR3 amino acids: CSVEQGAGNTEAFF. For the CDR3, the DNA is TGCAGTGTCGAACAGGGGGCGGGGAACACTGAAGCTTTCTTT.

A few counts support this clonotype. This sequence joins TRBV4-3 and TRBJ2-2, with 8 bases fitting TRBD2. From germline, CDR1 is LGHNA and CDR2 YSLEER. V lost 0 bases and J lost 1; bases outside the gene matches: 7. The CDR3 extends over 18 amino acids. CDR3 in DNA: TGCGCCAGCAGCCAAGACATGTTACGGGGGGGGAACACCGGGGAGCTGTTTTTT. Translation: CASSQDMLRGGNTGELFF.